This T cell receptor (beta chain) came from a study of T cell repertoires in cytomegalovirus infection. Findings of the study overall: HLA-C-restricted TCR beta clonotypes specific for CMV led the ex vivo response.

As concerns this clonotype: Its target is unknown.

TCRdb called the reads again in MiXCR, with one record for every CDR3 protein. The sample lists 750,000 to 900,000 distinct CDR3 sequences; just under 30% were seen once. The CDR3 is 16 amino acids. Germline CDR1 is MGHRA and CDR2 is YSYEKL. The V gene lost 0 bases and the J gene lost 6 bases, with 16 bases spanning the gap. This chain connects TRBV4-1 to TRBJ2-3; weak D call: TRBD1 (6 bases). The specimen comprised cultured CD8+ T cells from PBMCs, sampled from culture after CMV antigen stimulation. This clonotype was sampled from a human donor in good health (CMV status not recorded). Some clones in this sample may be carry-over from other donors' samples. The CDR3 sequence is CASSQDSWDIRDTQYF. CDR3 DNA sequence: TGCGCCAGCAGCCAAGATTCCTGGGACATAAGGGATACGCAGTATTTT.